This passage covers 8 T cell receptor beta chains from one sample sequenced in a study of T cell responses to AZD1222 COVID-19 vaccine. Assay: immunoSEQ multiplex PCR; the TCRdb copy retains only in-frame clones and omits some. There are 200,000 or so clones in the sample; 90% to 95% occur only once, and roughly 8.4% lies in the top ten. Sequencing used peripheral blood, obtained on day 0 of AZD1222 vaccination. Receptors originate from an adult in good health.

The chain employs TRBV2 and TRBJ1-1; tentatively, D is TRBD1 (6 bases). V was shortened by 2 bases and J by 1 base, with 14 bases between the two germline ends. The CDR3 consists of 16 residues. The V gene's germline CDR1 is SNHLY and CDR2 FYNNEI. The CDR3 region has the DNA TGTGCCAGCAGTGAAATCGTTACAGGGAGGAACACTGAAGCTTTCTTT. Its protein is CASSEIVTGRNTEAFF.

The chain carries TRBV7-9 and TRBJ1-1; the D gene is possibly TRBD1 (5 bases). This CDR3 is built from 16 residues. V lost 1 base, J lost 0 bases, and 12 bases lay in between. The germline V gene encodes CDR1 SEHNR and CDR2 FQNEAQ (reference sequence). In DNA, the CDR3 is TGTGCCAGCAGCTTAGGGAGTAGGACAATGAACACTGAAGCTTTCTTT. It specifies CASSLGSRTMNTEAFF.

This chain uses TRBV27 with TRBJ2-3; no definite D call. CDR1 and CDR2 from the germline V gene are MNHEY and SMNVEV (reference sequence). The CDR3 length is 14 residues. The ends were cut back, 6 bases at V and 5 bases at J, with 15 bases in the middle. The CDR3 here is CASSRPGSLDTQYF. CDR3 nucleotides: TGTGCCAGCAGCCGACCCGGCAGTCTAGATACGCAGTATTTT.

In its sample, this clone was seen once. The J gene is TRBJ2-7, the V gene TRBV5-1; D tentatively reads TRBD1 or TRBD2 (5 bases each). V was trimmed by 4 bases and J by 0 bases, leaving 11 bases between them. Germline CDR1 and CDR2: SGHRS and YFSETQ. This CDR3 is built from 14 residues. CDR3 nucleotide sequence: TGCGCCAGCAGCCGGGACGGTAGCTCCTACGAGCAGTACTTC. It specifies CASSRDGSSYEQYF.

V is TRBV9 and J is TRBJ1-1; possible D gene TRBD1, 5 bases. Trimming shortened V by 6 bases and J by 1 base, and 13 bases separated the two germline ends. Germline lookup yields CDR1 SGDLS and CDR2 YYNGEE. The CDR3 length is 14 residues. CDR3 coding DNA: TGTGCCAGCACCCTAGCCGGGGGGAACACTGAAGCTTTCTTT. Residues: CASTLAGGNTEAFF.

The CDR3 nucleotides are TGTGCCAGCAAGGACTGGATGGGGAGGGACACTGAAGCTTTCTTT. Amino acids: CASKDWMGRDTEAFF. This chain uses TRBV27 with TRBJ1-1; D remains unclear. V lost 7 bases and J 3 bases, leaving 18 bases between the germline ends. This CDR3 has 15 amino acids. Germline CDR1 reads MNHEY; CDR2 reads SMNVEV (reference sequence).

V gene TRBV18 combines with J gene TRBJ2-3; 9 bases are shared with TRBD2. Germline CDR1 KGHSH, CDR2 LQKENI. CDR3 length: 16 amino acids. V dropped 5 bases and J dropped 0; count of bases not matched to a gene: 6. Written as DNA, the CDR3 is TGTGCCAGCTCAAGAACCGGGACTAGCAGCACAGATACGCAGTATTTT. Amino acids: CASSRTGTSSTDTQYF.

CDR3 DNA: TGTGCCAGTAGTATCGCTAGGTTGGTCCGTAATGAAAAACTGTTTTTT. Protein: CASSIARLVRNEKLFF. This rearrangement joins TRBV19 to TRBJ1-4; D gene uncertain. V was shortened by 3 bases and J by 4 bases, with 15 bases between the two germline ends. Germline V lookup: CDR1 LNHDA, CDR2 SQIVND (reference sequence). This CDR3 has 16 residues.